Here is one T cell receptor (beta chain) with its context. In the original workflow: It was from reference gene primer amplification that nucleated cell counts were estimated. Assay: immunoSEQ multiplex PCR; the TCRdb copy retains only in-frame clones and omits some. V and J calls and clone size are those listed in that table; D and trimming were worked out from the DNA. The sample contains some 150,000 clones, about nine tenths of which appear only once. The data belong to a study of blood T cell repertoires in COVID-19. Germline V gives CDR1 SGHTA, CDR2 FQGTGA. The CDR3 loop spans 17 amino acids. V lost 5 bases to trimming and J lost 5 bases; unmatched junction nucleotides: 11.

The receptor was derived from a woman in her 70s with acute or convalescent COVID-19. The sample taken for sequencing was peripheral blood. This chain connects TRBV7-3 to TRBJ2-3, with TRBD2 matching over 12 bases. CDR3: CASSQTSSGGAVDTQYF. In DNA form, the CDR3 reads TGTGCCAGCAGCCAAACTTCTAGCGGGGGGGCGGTAGATACGCAGTATTTT.